The present T cell receptor beta chain was sequenced within a study of blood T cells in healthy people across ages. Isolated per sample were at least 6 million PBMCs. Germline CDR1 SEHNR, CDR2 FQNEAQ (reference sequence). CDR3 length equals 13 residues. Trimming cost V 6 bases and J 4 bases, with 12 bases left between them. Study-wide results and caveats: Aged donors had fewer naive CD4+ cells and lower diversity than long-lived donors. Diversity estimates from one million T cells were considered underestimates. A roughly linear age-dependent decrease characterized TCR beta diversity per million T cells.

A second PCR of 7 to 11 cycles used a sample-barcoded 5' primer and a J-beta primer mix. TCRdb used MiXCR to reprocess the 5' RACE reads, holding one entry per CDR3 protein. The data show some 900,000 distinct CDR3 sequences, with 48% seen just once and 10% to 15% held by the top ten. A note on this clonotype: Antigen specificity is unknown.

The rearrangement links TRBV7-9 to TRBJ1-2; D is ambiguous. The TCR sequence derives from a man aged 30-40 years in good health. The sequenced sample was blood. The CDR3 sequence is CASSQTAPYGYTF. In nucleotides, the CDR3 is TGTGCCAGCAGTCAAACAGCGCCCTATGGCTACACCTTC. The whole variable domain, remainder taken from reference TRBV7-9 and TRBJ1-2, is DTGVSQNPRHKITKRGQNVTFRCDPISEHNRLYWYRQTLGQGPEFLTYFQNEAQLEKSRLLSDRFSAERPKGSFSTLEIQRTEQGDSAMYLCASSQTAPYGYTFGSGTRLTVV.